The 30 T cell receptor beta chains below come from one sample, sequenced in a study of shared clonotypes between healthy human individuals. Produced via immunoSEQ multiplex PCR; TCRdb's table is partial and in-frame only. This sample has 450,000 to 500,000 clones, with approximately 84% found just once. The sequencing input was PBMCs. These receptors all stem from a woman aged 40 to 49 in good health. Some clones in this sample may be carry-over from other donors' samples.

In its sample, this clone was seen many times. This rearrangement joins TRBV4-2 to TRBJ2-1; D possibly corresponds to TRBD2 (6 bases). V dropped 0 bases and J dropped 5 bases, with 11 bases sitting between them. This CDR3 has 15 amino acids. CDR1 LGHNA and CDR2 YNFKEQ come from the germline V gene. In DNA form, the CDR3 reads TGTGCCAGCAGCCAAGATCTCGGGGGACACAATGAGCAGTTCTTC. Its translation: CASSQDLGGHNEQFF.

To note about this clone: A far larger clone is one nucleotide away, so this likely arose from a read error. This chain links TRBV7-8 with TRBJ1-4; D call uncertain. Germline assignment: CDR1 SGHVS and CDR2 FQNEAQ. Trimming left V 5 bases short and J 7 bases short, with 20 bases between. CDR3 length: 16 amino acids. This chain's CDR3 is CASSPERAWRIEKLFF. The CDR3 DNA follows: TGTGCCAGCAGCCCCGAGAGAGCGTGGAGGATTGAAAAACTGTTTTTT.

The V call is TRBV4-1, the J call TRBJ2-4; TRBD1 agrees at 9 bases. Trimming removed 2 bases from V and 1 base from J; junction bases left unmatched: 15. This CDR3 has 20 amino acids. Germline V gene sequence: CDR1 MGHRA, CDR2 YSYEKL. CDR3 protein: CASSQPIPGQGTMAKNIQYF. The CDR3 DNA reads as TGCGCCAGCAGCCAACCCATCCCGGGACAGGGCACAATGGCCAAAAACATTCAGTACTTC.

The rearrangement joins TRBV11-2 to TRBJ1-3, with 8 bases fitting TRBD1. The tail of the sequence fits TRBJ2-2 better, so the J call may be wrong. Germline V gene data show CDR1 as SGHAT and CDR2 as FQNNGV. This CDR3 comprises 17 residues. Here the CDR3 reads CASSSEPGQENTGELFF. The CDR3 DNA reads as TGTGCCAGCAGCTCCGAACCGGGACAGGAGAACACCGGGGAGCTGTTTTTT.

V gene TRBV11-3 combines with J gene TRBJ2-5; 14 nucleotides agree with TRBD2. The CDR3 length is 17 residues. Germline CDR1 reads SGHNT; CDR2 reads YENEEA. Losses at the gene ends were 3 bases for V and 4 bases for J; bases not matched to a gene: 7. The CDR3 sequence is CASSLGLAGVGLETQYF. CDR3 DNA: TGTGCCAGCAGCTTGGGACTAGCGGGAGTGGGATTAGAGACCCAGTACTTC.

The rearrangement joins TRBV29-1 to TRBJ2-3; D not resolved. V shed 8 bases and J shed 4 bases, with 10 bases lying between them. The CDR3 is 11 residues long. Germline V gene sequence: CDR1 SQVTM, CDR2 ANQGSEA. CDR3 amino acids: CSSTTPDTQYF. CDR3 nucleotide sequence: TGCAGCTCTACTACTCCAGATACGCAGTATTTT.

This chain connects TRBV15 to TRBJ2-5; D is undetermined. Germline lookup yields CDR1 LNHNV and CDR2 YYDKDF (reference sequence). V was trimmed by 0 bases and J by 1 base, leaving 9 bases between them. The CDR3 contains 15 residues. The CDR3 spells CATSRDLAFQETQYF. In DNA, the CDR3 is TGTGCCACCAGCAGAGATTTGGCATTCCAAGAGACCCAGTACTTC.

The chain couples TRBV5-1 to TRBJ2-7, with D unresolved. The CDR3 covers 15 residues. Trimming cost V 4 bases and J 0 bases, with 14 bases left between them. CDR1 is SGHRS and CDR2 is YFSETQ in the germline V gene. CDR3 DNA sequence: TGCGCCAGCAGCCCGGTAGACTTTAGCTCCTACGAGCAGTACTTC. Translated, it gives CASSPVDFSSYEQYF.

The genes are TRBV2 and TRBJ2-5; a weak D match, TRBD1 (6 bases). The ends were cut back, 1 base at V and 0 bases at J, with 6 bases in the middle. Germline CDR1 SNHLY, CDR2 FYNNEI. The CDR3 is 14 residues long. This CDR3 reads CASSEGDNQETQYF. In nucleotides, the CDR3 is TGTGCCAGCAGTGAAGGGGACAACCAAGAGACCCAGTACTTC.

This clone was seen ten or more times. The same CDR3 arises from other DNA sequences in this sample as well. The chain is built from TRBV30 and TRBJ1-2, with D perhaps TRBD1 (6 bases). The germline gives CDR1 GTSNPN, CDR2 SVGIG (reference sequence). This CDR3 region has 13 residues. V lost 2 bases to trimming and J lost 6 bases, with 13 bases between them. CDR3 sequence reads: CAWSPRGTDGYTF. The CDR3 coding sequence is TGTGCCTGGAGTCCCAGGGGAACGGATGGCTACACCTTC.

In its sample, this clone was seen many times. Here the CDR3 reads CAWSVGGLSYEQYF. For the CDR3, the DNA is TGTGCCTGGAGTGTAGGGGGACTCTCCTACGAGCAGTACTTC. The chain joins TRBV30 to TRBJ2-7; either TRBD1 or TRBD2 may supply D (6 bases each). This CDR3 has 14 amino acids. Trimming left V 0 bases short and J 0 bases short, with 9 bases between. Germline-derived CDR1 and CDR2 are GTSNPN and SVGIG (reference sequence). Combining the CDR3 with reference TRBV30 and TRBJ2-7 gives the whole variable domain SQTIHQWPATLVQPVGSPLSLECTVEGTSNPNLYWYRQAAGRGLQLLFYSVGIGQISSEVPQNLSASRPQDRQFILSSKKLLLSDSGFYLCAWSVGGLSYEQYFGPGTRLTVT.

The chain employs TRBV6-1 and TRBJ1-2; D gene ambiguous. The germline CDR1 and CDR2 sequences are MNHNS and SASEGT. The CDR3 runs to 17 residues. V was trimmed by 3 bases and J by 0 bases, leaving 17 bases between them. The CDR3 reads CASSDRPPEQPNYGYTF. The DNA for the CDR3 is TGTGCCAGCAGTGACCGGCCACCGGAACAACCTAACTATGGCTACACCTTC.

V usage is TRBV5-1 and J usage is TRBJ2-7; 12 bases are a match to TRBD2. The DNA end lines up better with TRBJ2-1; the J call may be wrong. Per the germline V gene, CDR1 is SGHRS and CDR2 is YFSETQ. This CDR3 is built from 15 residues. The CDR3 protein is CASSLGTSGMDEQFF. As DNA, the CDR3 is TGCGCCAGCAGCTTGGGGACTAGCGGGATGGATGAGCAGTTCTTC.

The V gene is TRBV19, the J gene TRBJ2-1; D unresolved. V was shortened by 7 bases and J by 7 bases, with 14 bases between the two germline ends. This CDR3 contains 13 residues. In germline, CDR1 is LNHDA, CDR2 SQIVND (reference sequence). The DNA for the CDR3 is TGTGCCAGTACCCCTGGGATGAGAAATGAGCAGTTCTTC. As protein: CASTPGMRNEQFF.

The chain is built from TRBV7-9 and TRBJ1-4, with D maybe TRBD1 (6 bases). The CDR3 loop spans 15 amino acids. V was trimmed by 4 bases and J by 3 bases, leaving 12 bases between them. Per the germline V gene, CDR1 is SEHNR and CDR2 is FQNEAQ (reference sequence). CDR3 nucleotide sequence: TGTGCCAGCAGCTGGGGGGGCCCCGCTAATGAAAAACTGTTTTTT. This codes for CASSWGGPANEKLFF.

V usage is TRBV27 and J usage is TRBJ2-2; 11 positions match TRBD1. The CDR3 is made up of 14 amino acids. The ends lost 8 bases at V and 6 bases at J; junction bases unmatched: 5. CDR1 is MNHEY, CDR2 SMNVEV, per germline (reference sequence). This CDR3 is CASRTGGPPGELFF. In DNA form, the CDR3 reads TGTGCCAGCCGGACAGGGGGCCCTCCCGGGGAGCTGTTTTTT.

The rearrangement links TRBV5-1 to TRBJ2-6; D is ambiguous. The CDR3 is 17 residues long. Trimming left V 2 bases short and J 0 bases short, with 12 bases between. Germline assignment: CDR1 SGHRS and CDR2 YFSETQ. The CDR3: CASSLGPGYSGANVLTF. Here the CDR3 DNA reads TGCGCCAGCAGCTTAGGCCCCGGATACTCTGGGGCCAACGTCCTGACTTTC.

Comment on this clone: With a much larger clone just one base away, this may be a read error. The chain carries TRBV19 and TRBJ2-7, with 7 positions matching TRBD2. CDR1 is LNHDA, CDR2 SQIVND, per germline (reference sequence). The CDR3 has 14 amino acids. CDR3 protein: CANSMASGSYEQYF. DNA of the CDR3: TGTGCCAATAGTATGGCTAGCGGCTCCTACGAGCAGTACTTC.

V gene TRBV5-6 combines with J gene TRBJ2-5; 7 nucleotides line up with TRBD1. The CDR3 has 13 residues. Germline assignment: CDR1 SGHDT and CDR2 YYEEEE. V shed 4 bases, J shed 4 bases, and the junction held 4 bases outside the gene matches. This CDR3 reads CASSQTGSETQYF. DNA for the CDR3: TGTGCCAGCAGCCAGACAGGGTCAGAGACCCAGTACTTC.

CDR3 region: CASSPGTGGREQYF. CDR3 bases: TGTGCCAGCTCACCAGGGACGGGGGGTCGGGAGCAGTACTTC. The chain has TRBV18 and TRBJ2-7; 7 positions match TRBD2. There are 14 residues in the CDR3. The germline V gene has CDR1 KGHSH and CDR2 LQKENI. Trimming at V came to 2 bases and at J to 7 bases, leaving 8 bases not matched to a gene.

The chain uses TRBV30 and TRBJ2-6; TRBD1 matches at 9 bases. CDR1 and CDR2 from the germline V gene are GTSNPN and SVGIG (reference sequence). V lost 5 bases to trimming and J lost 0 bases; unmatched junction nucleotides: 8. The CDR3 sequence is 17 residues long. CDR3 sequence (DNA): TGTGCCTGGCTCCCCGGGACAGGGTACTCTGGGGCCAACGTCCTGACTTTC. Protein sequence: CAWLPGTGYSGANVLTF.

V usage is TRBV18 and J usage is TRBJ1-4; weak D call: TRBD1 (6 bases). Germline CDR1 is KGHSH and CDR2 is LQKENI. This CDR3 is 13 amino acids long. Trimming removed 6 bases at V and 8 bases at J, with 13 bases between. The chain's CDR3 is CASSSSTGEKLFF. CDR3 in DNA: TGTGCCAGCTCCTCGTCAACAGGGGAAAAACTGTTTTTT.

This clone was recorded a few times. The rearrangement joins TRBV2 to TRBJ2-1; possibly TRBD2 for D (5 bases). The germline V gene has CDR1 SNHLY and CDR2 FYNNEI. The CDR3 loop spans 14 amino acids. The V and J ends lost 7 bases and 4 bases respectively, with 14 bases between them. CDR3: CASKRAENYNEQFF. The CDR3 DNA reads as TGTGCCAGCAAGCGAGCGGAGAATTACAATGAGCAGTTCTTC. Full variable domain (rest looked up from reference TRBV2 and TRBJ2-1): EPEVTQTPSHQVTQMGQEVILRCVPISNHLYFYWYRQILGQKVEFLVSFYNNEISEKSEIFDDQFSVERPDGSNFTLKIRSTKLEDSAMYFCASKRAENYNEQFFGPGTRLTVL.

The chain employs TRBV5-1 and TRBJ2-7; TRBD2 agrees at 12 bases. J gave up 7 bases and V 4 bases, and 6 bases lay outside the gene matches. Looked up from germline, CDR1 is SGHRS and CDR2 is YFSETQ. CDR3 length: 14 amino acids. CDR3 bases: TGCGCCAGCAGCGAGACTAGCGGGAGCAGGGAGCAGTACTTC. Its protein product is CASSETSGSREQYF.

This clone has only one observation. The V and J genes are TRBV7-8 and TRBJ1-5, with 9 nucleotides matching TRBD1. V gave up 4 bases and J gave up 7 bases; unmatched junction bases: 8. Germline V gives CDR1 SGHVS, CDR2 FQNEAQ. The CDR3 is 15 amino acids. The CDR3 region is CASSSDRGDKQPQHF. In nucleotides, the CDR3 is TGTGCCAGCAGCTCTGACAGGGGGGATAAGCAGCCCCAGCATTTT.

This clone was picked up many times. Other nucleotide sequences from this sample produce the same CDR3. The rearrangement joins TRBV29-1 to TRBJ1-2; a weak D match, TRBD1 (5 bases). The CDR3 consists of 12 residues. The V end lost 4 bases, the J end lost 2 bases, and 8 bases lay between the germline ends. Per the germline V gene, CDR1 is SQVTM and CDR2 is ANQGSEA. The CDR3 coding sequence is TGCAGCGTTGGGACATCAAACTATGGCTACACCTTC. Protein product: CSVGTSNYGYTF.

Only a few counts were recorded for this clone. The CDR3 ends on some other residue instead of the conserved phenylalanine or tryptophan, so this is likely a read error. The chain is built from TRBV11-2 and TRBJ2-7, with D tentatively TRBD2 (6 bases). The CDR3 is made up of 14 amino acids. In germline, CDR1 is SGHAT, CDR2 FQNNGV. Trimming took off 8 bases at V and 2 bases at J, with 16 bases between the two ends. CDR3 residues: CASGVPGLTYEQYL. In DNA, the CDR3 is TGTGCCAGCGGCGTACCGGGACTCACCTACGAGCAGTACCTC.

The CDR3 spells CASSPEEGGGYTF. As DNA, the CDR3 is TGTGCCAGCAGCCCAGAGGAGGGTGGTGGCTACACCTTC. V gene TRBV11-1 combines with J gene TRBJ1-2; D remains unclear. The CDR3 is 13 amino acids. Germline-derived CDR1 and CDR2 are SGHAT and FQDESV (reference sequence). V was shortened by 5 bases and J by 7 bases, with 14 bases between the two germline ends.

V gene TRBV5-1 combines with J gene TRBJ1-4, with D unclear. The ends were cut back, 2 bases at V and 8 bases at J, with 10 bases in the middle. The CDR3 spans 13 residues. Per germline, CDR1 SGHRS and CDR2 YFSETQ. DNA for the CDR3: TGCGCCAGCAGCTTTGGGGTCGGAGAAAAACTGTTTTTT. It translates to CASSFGVGEKLFF.

The chain uses TRBV4-1 and TRBJ1-1; D not resolved. Germline V CDR1 and CDR2: MGHRA, YSYEKL. Trimming left V 4 bases short and J 7 bases short, with 7 bases between. The CDR3 is made up of 11 amino acids. DNA of the CDR3: TGCGCCAGCAGCCCAGGATATGAAGCTTTCTTT. Amino acids: CASSPGYEAFF.